This T cell receptor beta chain stems from a study of shared clonotypes between healthy human individuals. About this clone: What it binds is unknown.

The germline V gene has CDR1 MDHEN and CDR2 SYDVKM. The length of the CDR3 is 14 residues. V lost 10 bases to trimming and J lost 0 bases, with 13 bases between them. Study-level points and caveats: Generation probabilities were higher for clonotypes shared across all four sorted-subset donors than for unshared ones. Sampling covered blood only; tissue repertoires likely differ. Shared across a handful of donors were around 5% of the naive CD4 clonotypes.

Sequencing was performed with immunoSEQ multiplex PCR; in TCRdb, only in-frame clones are kept and a portion is missing. This sample has 550,000 to 800,000 clones; less than 85% occur once, and the top ten carry 1.7%. The sequenced sample was memory CD4+ T cells sorted from blood. The subset: CD45RA-negative fraction. The sequence derives from a woman aged 30 to 39 in good health. The chain is built from TRBV28 and TRBJ2-1; the D is unclear. The CDR3 is CATKDTGSYNEQFF. The CDR3 DNA follows: TGTGCCACCAAAGACACTGGCTCCTACAATGAGCAGTTCTTC.